These T cell receptor beta chains were read from a single sample in a study of neurological immune-mediated disorders. TCRdb re-derived calls from the 5' RACE reads in MiXCR, one entry per CDR3 protein. The data contain more than 45,000 distinct CDR3 sequences, 3.6% of them seen just once; the ten biggest clones take up approximately 1.6%. Sequencing was done on a sample of PBMCs. The source is a man aged 30 to 39 with multiple sclerosis. CDR3s include the opening cysteine and the closing phenylalanine or tryptophan.

>TRBV5-1
CASSLRTASYEQYF
>TRBV3-1
CASSQDPRGSANQPQHF
>TRBV20-1
CSAPGETGGGLPYEQYF
>TRBV15
CATSSRDRENIQYF
>TRBV3-1
CASSQASGTGNEKLFF
>TRBV7-9
CASSLATGQGSYEQYF
>TRBV18
CASSPAASNQPQHF
>TRBV20-1
CSALLNTEAFF
>TRBV20-1
CSAQRGSGNIQYF
>TRBV19
CASSPTGDLLAAFF
>TRBV5-6
CASSFGTLQEIQYF
>TRBV5-1
CASSLAFFSTQYF